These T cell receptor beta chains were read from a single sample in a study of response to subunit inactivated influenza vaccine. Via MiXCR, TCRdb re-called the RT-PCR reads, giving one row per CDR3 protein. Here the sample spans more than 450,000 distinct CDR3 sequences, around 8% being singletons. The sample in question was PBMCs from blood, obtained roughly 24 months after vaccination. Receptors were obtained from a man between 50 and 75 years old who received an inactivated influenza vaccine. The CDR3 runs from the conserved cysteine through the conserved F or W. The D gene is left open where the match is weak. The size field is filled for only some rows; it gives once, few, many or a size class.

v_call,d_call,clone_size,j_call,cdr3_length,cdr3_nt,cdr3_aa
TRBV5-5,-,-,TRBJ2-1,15,TGTGCCAGCAGCTTGTGGCCGGGAGTACTATATGAGCAGTTCTTC,CASSLWPGVLYEQFF
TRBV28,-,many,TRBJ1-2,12,TGTGCCAGCAACTCAGGGACTTGGGGCTACACCTTC,CASNSGTWGYTF
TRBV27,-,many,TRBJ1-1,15,TGTGCCAGCAGTCCAACCCCCTCAGGGGTCACTGAAGCTTTCTTT,CASSPTPSGVTEAFF
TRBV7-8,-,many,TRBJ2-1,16,TGTGCCAGCAGCTTGGGTCGGGACATAAGAAGCACTGAGCAGTTCTTC,CASSLGRDIRSTEQFF
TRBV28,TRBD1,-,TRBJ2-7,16,TGTGCCAGCAGTTTAGTGGGGACAGCGGTAACCTACGAGCAGTACTTC,CASSLVGTAVTYEQYF
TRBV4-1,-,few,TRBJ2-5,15,TGCGCCAGCAGCCACGTCGGCCGGGTACCCCAAGACCAGTACTTC,CASSHVGRVPQDQYF
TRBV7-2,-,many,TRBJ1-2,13,TGTGCCAGCAGTCTGACAGTTAACTATGGCTACACCTTC,CASSLTVNYGYTF
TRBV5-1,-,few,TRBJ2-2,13,TGCGCCAGCAGCTTGTTACAGACCGGGGAGCTGTTTTTT,CASSLLQTGELFF
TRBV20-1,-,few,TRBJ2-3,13,TGCAGCCCACGCGGAGGGGGGTTAAATACGCAGTATTTT,CSPRGGGLNTQYF
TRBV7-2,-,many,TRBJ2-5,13,TGTGCCAGCAGATCAAGATTTCAAGAGACCCAGTACTTC,CASRSRFQETQYF
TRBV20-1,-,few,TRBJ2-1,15,TGCAGTGCCAACCGGGCGGGGAGCTCCTACAATGAGCAGTTCTTC,CSANRAGSSYNEQFF
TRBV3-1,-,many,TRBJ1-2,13,TGTGCCAGCAGCCTGGGGGCAGGGGATGGCTACACCTTC,CASSLGAGDGYTF
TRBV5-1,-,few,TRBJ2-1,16,TGCGCCAGCAGCTTGGCTCTCGGGCAAAACTACAATGAGCAGTTCTTC,CASSLALGQNYNEQFF
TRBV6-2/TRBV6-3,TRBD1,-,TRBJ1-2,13,TGTGCCAGCAGCCGGGACAGGACTTATGGCTACACCTTC,CASSRDRTYGYTF
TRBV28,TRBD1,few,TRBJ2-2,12,TGTGCCAGCAAGACAGGGGCCGGGGAGCTGTTTTTT,CASKTGAGELFF
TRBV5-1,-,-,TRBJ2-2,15,TGCGCCAGCAGCTTGAGCGACGTAGGAACCGGGGAGCTGTTTTTT,CASSLSDVGTGELFF
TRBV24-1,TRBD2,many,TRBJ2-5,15,TGTGCCACCTCATCTAGCGGGAGGGCCTACGAGACCCAGTACTTC,CATSSSGRAYETQYF
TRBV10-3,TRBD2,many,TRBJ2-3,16,TGTGCCATCAGGCCGACTAGCGGGGACCCCACAGATACGCAGTATTTT,CAIRPTSGDPTDTQYF
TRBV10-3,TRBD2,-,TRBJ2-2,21,TGTGCCATCAGTGAGTCCCCACCGGGCGACGCAATAGCGGGTTCGGCCGGGGAGCTGTTTTTT,CAISESPPGDAIAGSAGELFF
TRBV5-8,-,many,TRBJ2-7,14,TGTGCCAGCAGCTTGCGGGTAAAGGCGGGCGAGCAGTACTTC,CASSLRVKAGEQYF
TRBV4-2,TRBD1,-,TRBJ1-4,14,TGTGCCAGCAGCCATACAGGGGAAATTGAAAAACTGTTTTTT,CASSHTGEIEKLFF
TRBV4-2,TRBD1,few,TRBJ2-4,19,TGTGCCAGCAGCCAAGACGGGACAGGGGGGTCCCTAGCCAAAAACATTCAGTACTTC,CASSQDGTGGSLAKNIQYF
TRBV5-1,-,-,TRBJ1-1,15,TGCGCCAGCAGCTTGGGGGCGAGGTCGAACACTGAAGCTTTCTTT,CASSLGARSNTEAFF
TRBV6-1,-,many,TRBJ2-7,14,TGTGCCAGCAGTGAAATGGTGAGCTCCTACGAGCAGTACTTC,CASSEMVSSYEQYF
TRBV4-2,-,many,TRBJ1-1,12,TGTGCCAGCAGCCGAAGCAACACTGAAGCTTTCTTT,CASSRSNTEAFF
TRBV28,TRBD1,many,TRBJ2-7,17,TGTGCCAGCAGTTTAAGGTCCCTGGGACAGCTAACCTACGAGCAGTACTTC,CASSLRSLGQLTYEQYF
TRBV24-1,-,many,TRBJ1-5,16,TGTGCCACCAGTGATTCCCACAGGGAAACTAATCAGCCCCAGCATTTT,CATSDSHRETNQPQHF
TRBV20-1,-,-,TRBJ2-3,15,TGCAGTGCTCGGCGGTCGTCCTACACCACAGATACGCAGTATTTT,CSARRSSYTTDTQYF
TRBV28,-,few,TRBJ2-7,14,TGTGCCAGCAGACTCCTTACTGGCTCCTACGAGCAGTACTTC,CASRLLTGSYEQYF
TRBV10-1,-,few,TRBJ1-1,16,TGCGCCAGCAGTGAAGGAAGCGAAGCCCCGAACACTGAAGCTTTCTTT,CASSEGSEAPNTEAFF
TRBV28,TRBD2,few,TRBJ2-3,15,TGTGCCAGCACTGGGACTAGCGGGGCGACAGATACGCAGTATTTT,CASTGTSGATDTQYF